This T cell receptor (beta chain) was captured by sequencing in a study of tumor and adjacent non-tumor tissue in lung cancer. Study results and caveats: TCR diversity was significantly greater in tumor than normal lung tissue.

There are a few counts of this clonotype. Its antigen is still unknown. Being one base from a much bigger clone, this may be a read error. The CDR3 covers 13 residues. No cell sorting was done before RNA was extracted from the tissue. This non-tumor lung sample came from over 3 cm beyond the tumor edge. The library came from three nested PCR rounds adapted from ARM-PCR protocols. TCRdb reanalysed the multiplex PCR reads using MiXCR and keeps one entry per CDR3 protein. The sample lists over 100,000 distinct CDR3 sequences; about 65% were seen once. This rearrangement joins TRBV12-3 or TRBV12-4 to TRBJ2-7; 7 bases are shared with TRBD1. The sequence was collected from a man aged 60 to 75 with non-small cell lung cancer. Sample: distant non-tumor lung tissue. DNA of the CDR3: TGTGTCAGCAGTTTAGCGTCAGGGGGCGAGCAGTACTTC. Its protein is CVSSLASGGEQYF.